This T cell receptor beta chain was found in a study of spatial heterogeneity in lung cancer. The study, taken as a whole, reports: TCRs found ubiquitously expanded in tumor appeared in blood more at resection than at follow-up.

Unique molecular identifiers tagged every individual TCR cDNA molecule. TCRdb processed the 5' RACE reads anew with MiXCR; each CDR3 protein has one entry. The sample has around 40,000 distinct CDR3 sequences; 5.2% are singletons. The time point here: sample taken at primary tumor resection. Sequencing of whole RNA from tumor, nontumor lung or frozen PBMC involved no sorting. Patients with untreated early-stage non-small cell lung cancer, numbering some 72, were the donors. At least ten counts were recorded for this clonotype. Its antigen is undetermined. The CDR3 runs 14 residues. Germline values: CDR1 SGHRS, CDR2 YFSETQ. Trimming removed 5 bases from V and 1 base from J, with 9 bases in between.

The chain employs TRBV5-1 and TRBJ2-2; unclear D gene. The sequencing here drew on PBMCs, taken at surgery. The sequence derives from a female donor with early-stage non-small cell lung cancer. CDR3: CASSRALNTGELFF. The DNA for the CDR3 is TGCGCCAGCAGTAGGGCCCTGAACACCGGGGAGCTGTTTTTT.